This is a list of T cell receptor beta chains from one sample in a study of early T cells in non-severe SARS-CoV-2 infection. TCRdb called the 5' RACE reads again in MiXCR, with one record for every CDR3 protein. The sample lists tens of thousands of distinct CDR3 sequences; more than 10% were seen once. Sample: whole blood, taken at baseline. Receptors originate from an adult who was a healthcare worker with PCR-confirmed SARS-CoV-2 infection or an uninfected control (not recorded which). The donor label of this sample is uncertain. Both conserved end residues are part of each CDR3.

>TRBV2
CASFTGTGNSPLHF
>TRBV2
CASRATDEYGYTF
>TRBV29-1
CSVEQGAGETQYF
>TRBV20-1
CSARVDRNTEAFF
>TRBV7-2
CASSPDRGRRNTEAFF
>TRBV7-3
CASSQGTSRGTDTQYF
>TRBV3-1
CASSQDRNQPQHF
>TRBV3-1
CASRRTNTEAFF
>TRBV4-1
CASRPTLSRLVGETQYF
>TRBV12-3/TRBV12-4
CASSYRDRSNQPQHF
>TRBV29-1
CSAAGVGADTQYF
>TRBV7-8
CASSLRAGPEAFF
>TRBV28
CASSVRDRGPYGYTF
>TRBV2
CASNQGSPGNTIYF
>TRBV19
CASLDRKNEKLFF
>TRBV12-3/TRBV12-4
CASTLQGATNYGYTF
>TRBV6-6
CASSYGGETQYF
>TRBV5-1
CASSLVRGDGYTF
>TRBV2
CASSEAGSGANVLTF
>TRBV27
CASSLAGTAGEQFF
>TRBV6-1
CASIRDRGSYEQFF
>TRBV2
CASRTTSGGRSYNEQFF
>TRBV12-3/TRBV12-4
CASSLILAGSGELFF
>TRBV5-1
CASSLEGQTMGYTF
>TRBV5-1
CASSLTMDSMGEKLFF
>TRBV6-1
CASSEDGVREAFF
>TRBV28
CASSFLDLSGLSNSPLHF
>TRBV6-2/TRBV6-3
CASSYQVVAKNIQYF
>TRBV28
CASSFGTGDKNEQFF
>TRBV11-2
CASSSLASTTDTQYF
>TRBV10-3
CAISESAQGRSIQYF
>TRBV21-1
CASSIEPGNTGELFF
>TRBV6-6
CASSYGGGQGNQPQHF
>TRBV7-9
CASSLGEATNEKLFF
>TRBV29-1
CSVRPQKNNEQFF
>TRBV3-1
CASSQAGGYGYTF
>TRBV7-3
CASSLTYEATDTQYF
>TRBV2
CASGTRQETQYF
>TRBV7-9
CASSILKRSNEKLFF
>TRBV7-3
CASRLAGPTGELFF
>TRBV4-1
CASSQDPPNTIYF
>TRBV20-1
CSARVPLAGETQYF
>TRBV7-9
CASSPRTGIGELFF
>TRBV6-1
CASNLDIVANYGYTF
>TRBV5-1
CASRTSTSGSAKNIQYF
>TRBV5-1
CASSSVGAATEAFF
>TRBV6-5
CASSSFDTEAFF
>TRBV24-1
CATSDLTVTDTQYF
>TRBV18
CASSPAGRRSNQPQHF
>TRBV12-3/TRBV12-4
CASSKTGINSPLHF
>TRBV5-1
CASSLTGKYGYTF
>TRBV18
CASSRSQEQGYTF
>TRBV20-1
CSATRDVVKTQYF
>TRBV20-1
CSAPGWVGDNEQFF
>TRBV3-1
CASSLDRFSGNTIYF
>TRBV7-3
CASSLTLDISLETQYF
>TRBV7-9
CASSLYLAGGQNTEAFF